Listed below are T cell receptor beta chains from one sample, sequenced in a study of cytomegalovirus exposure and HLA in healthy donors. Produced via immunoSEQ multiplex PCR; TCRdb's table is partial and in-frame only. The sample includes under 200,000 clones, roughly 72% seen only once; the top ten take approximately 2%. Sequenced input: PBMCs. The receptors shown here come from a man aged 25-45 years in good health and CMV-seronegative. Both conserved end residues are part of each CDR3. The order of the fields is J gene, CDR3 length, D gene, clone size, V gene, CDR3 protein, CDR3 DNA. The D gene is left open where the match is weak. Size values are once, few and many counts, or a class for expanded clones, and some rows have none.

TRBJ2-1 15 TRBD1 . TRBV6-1 CASSGDRVGDNEQFF TGTGCCAGCAGTGGTGACAGGGTAGGAGACAATGAGCAGTTCTTC
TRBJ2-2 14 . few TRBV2 CASREVRSGGELFF TGTGCCAGCAGGGAAGTACGGAGCGGCGGGGAGCTGTTTTTT
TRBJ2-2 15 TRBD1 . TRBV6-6 CASSKRTGNTGELFF TGTGCCAGCAGTAAAAGGACAGGGAACACCGGGGAGCTGTTTTTT
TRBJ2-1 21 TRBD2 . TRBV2 CASTHPSSGGGLADARGWQFF TGTGCCAGCACTCACCCTTCATCAGGGGGAGGACTAGCGGACGCCCGGGGGTGGCAGTTCTTC
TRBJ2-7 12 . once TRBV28 CASSLPQGEQYF TGTGCCAGCAGTTTACCTCAGGGAGAGCAGTACTTC
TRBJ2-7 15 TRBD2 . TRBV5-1 CASSSGTRPTLEQYF TGCGCCAGCAGCTCCGGGACTAGGCCCACCTTAGAGCAGTACTTC
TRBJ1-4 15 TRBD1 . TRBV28 CASIFRDRVLGKLFF TGTGCCAGCATCTTCCGGGACAGGGTGCTTGGAAAACTGTTTTTT
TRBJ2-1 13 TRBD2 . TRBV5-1 CASSVGLVNEQFF TGCGCCAGCAGCGTCGGACTAGTCAATGAGCAGTTCTTC
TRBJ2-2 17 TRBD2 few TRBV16 CASSQSRASGLTGELFF TGTGCCAGCAGCCAATCTCGGGCTAGCGGCCTCACCGGGGAGCTGTTTTTT
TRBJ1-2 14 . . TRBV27 CASSSPDSRGWYTF TGTGCCAGCAGTTCCCCGGACAGCCGCGGATGGTACACCTTC
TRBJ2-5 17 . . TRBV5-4 CASSTGDQGGIGETQYF TGTGCCAGCAGCACAGGGGACCAGGGAGGTATCGGAGAGACCCAGTACTTC
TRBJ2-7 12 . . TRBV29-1 CSVEDLRYEQYF TGCAGCGTTGAAGATCTCCGCTACGAGCAGTACTTC
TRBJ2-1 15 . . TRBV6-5 CASSVVLGGASEQFF TGTGCCAGCAGTGTGGTGCTAGGTGGGGCTTCCGAGCAGTTCTTC
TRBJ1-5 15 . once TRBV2 CASSEDSALAQPQHF TGTGCCAGCAGTGAGGACAGCGCCTTGGCGCAGCCCCAGCATTTT
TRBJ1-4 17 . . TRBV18 CASSLNSGRATNEKLFF TGTGCCAGCTCACTTAACAGCGGAAGAGCAACTAATGAAAAACTGTTTTTT
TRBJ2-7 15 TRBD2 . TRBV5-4 CASSLGSGSSYEQYF TGTGCCAGCAGCTTGGGTAGCGGGAGCTCCTACGAGCAGTACTTC
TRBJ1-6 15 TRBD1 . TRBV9 CASSDRGRINSPLHF TGTGCCAGCAGCGACAGGGGTCGTATCAATTCACCCCTCCACTTT
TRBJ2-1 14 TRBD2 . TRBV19 CASSTRGGEDEQFF TGTGCCAGTAGTACCCGGGGAGGGGAGGATGAGCAGTTCTTC
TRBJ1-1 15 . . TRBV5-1 CASSFGPWRDTEAFF TGCGCCAGCAGCTTTGGGCCGTGGCGGGACACTGAAGCTTTCTTT
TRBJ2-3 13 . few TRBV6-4 CASSEQGTDTQYF TGTGCCAGCAGTGAACAGGGCACAGATACGCAGTATTTT
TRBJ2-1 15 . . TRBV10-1 CASSEWGDSTNEQFF TGCGCCAGCAGTGAATGGGGGGACTCAACCAATGAGCAGTTCTTC
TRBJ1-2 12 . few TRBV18 CASSPVGDGYTF TGTGCCAGCTCACCTGTAGGGGATGGCTACACCTTC